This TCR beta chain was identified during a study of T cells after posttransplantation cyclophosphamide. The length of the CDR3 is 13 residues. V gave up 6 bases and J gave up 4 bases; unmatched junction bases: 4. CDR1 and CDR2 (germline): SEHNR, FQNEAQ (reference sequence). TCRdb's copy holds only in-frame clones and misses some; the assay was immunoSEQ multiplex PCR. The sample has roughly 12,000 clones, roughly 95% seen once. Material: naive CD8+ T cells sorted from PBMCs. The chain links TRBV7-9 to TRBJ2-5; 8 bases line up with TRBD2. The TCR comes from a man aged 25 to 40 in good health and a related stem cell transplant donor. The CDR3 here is CASRAGTRETQYF. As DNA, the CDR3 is TGTGCCAGCAGGGCCGGGACTAGAGAGACCCAGTACTTC.